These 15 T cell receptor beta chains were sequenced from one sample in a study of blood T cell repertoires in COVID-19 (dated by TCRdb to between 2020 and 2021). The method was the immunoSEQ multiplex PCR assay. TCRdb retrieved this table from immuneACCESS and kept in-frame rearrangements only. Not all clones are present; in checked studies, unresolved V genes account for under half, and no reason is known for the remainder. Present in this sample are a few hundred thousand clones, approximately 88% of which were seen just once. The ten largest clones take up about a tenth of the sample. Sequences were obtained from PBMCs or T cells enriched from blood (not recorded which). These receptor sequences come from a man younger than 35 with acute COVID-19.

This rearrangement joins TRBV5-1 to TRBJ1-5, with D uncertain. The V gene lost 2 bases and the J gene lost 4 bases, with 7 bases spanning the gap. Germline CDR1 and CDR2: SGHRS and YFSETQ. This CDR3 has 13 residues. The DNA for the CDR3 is TGCGCCAGCAGCTTAGAACAGAATCAGCCCCAGCATTTT. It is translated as CASSLEQNQPQHF.

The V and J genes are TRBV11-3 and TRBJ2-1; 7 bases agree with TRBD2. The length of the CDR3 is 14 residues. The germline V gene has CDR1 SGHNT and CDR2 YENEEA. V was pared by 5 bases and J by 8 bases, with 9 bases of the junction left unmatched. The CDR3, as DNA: TGTGCCAGCAGCCACGGTGCGGGAGACGATGAGCAGTTCTTC. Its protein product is CASSHGAGDDEQFF. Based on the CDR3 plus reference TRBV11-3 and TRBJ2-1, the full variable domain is EAGVVQSPRYKIIEKKQPVAFWCNPISGHNTLYWYLQNLGQGPELLIRYENEEAVDDSQLPKDRFSAERLKGVDSTLKIQPAELGDSAVYLCASSHGAGDDEQFFGPGTRLTVL.

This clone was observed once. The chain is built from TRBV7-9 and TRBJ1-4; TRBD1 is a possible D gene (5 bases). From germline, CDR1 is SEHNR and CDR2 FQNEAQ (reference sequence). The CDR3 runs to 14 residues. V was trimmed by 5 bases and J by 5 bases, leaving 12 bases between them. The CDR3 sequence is CASSLGAGNEKLFF. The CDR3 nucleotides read TGTGCCAGCAGCCTCGGTGCAGGGAATGAAAAACTGTTTTTT.

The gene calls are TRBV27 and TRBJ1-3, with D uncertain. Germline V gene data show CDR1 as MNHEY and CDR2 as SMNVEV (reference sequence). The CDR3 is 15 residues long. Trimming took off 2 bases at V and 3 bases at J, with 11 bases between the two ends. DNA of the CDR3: TGTGCCAGCAGTTTACAAGCCGGGGATGGAAACACCATATATTTT. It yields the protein CASSLQAGDGNTIYF.

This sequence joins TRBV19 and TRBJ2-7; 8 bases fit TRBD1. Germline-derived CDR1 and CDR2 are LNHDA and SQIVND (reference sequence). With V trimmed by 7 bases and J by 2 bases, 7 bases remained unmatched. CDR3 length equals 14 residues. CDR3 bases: TGTGCCAGTAACGACAGGGGATTTGCCTACGAGCAGTACTTC. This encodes CASNDRGFAYEQYF.

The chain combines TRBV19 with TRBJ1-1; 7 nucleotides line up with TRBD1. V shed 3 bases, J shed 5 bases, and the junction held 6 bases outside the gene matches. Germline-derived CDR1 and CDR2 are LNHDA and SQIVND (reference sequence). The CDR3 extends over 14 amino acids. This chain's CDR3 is CASSIRGTGTEAFF. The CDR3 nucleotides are TGTGCCAGTAGTATCAGGGGGACGGGGACTGAAGCTTTCTTT.

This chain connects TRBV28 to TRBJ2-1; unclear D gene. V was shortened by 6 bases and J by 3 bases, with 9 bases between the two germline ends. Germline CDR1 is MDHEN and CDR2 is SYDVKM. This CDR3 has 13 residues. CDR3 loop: CASSFQRYNEQFF. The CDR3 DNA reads TGTGCCAGCAGCTTCCAGCGCTACAATGAGCAGTTCTTC.

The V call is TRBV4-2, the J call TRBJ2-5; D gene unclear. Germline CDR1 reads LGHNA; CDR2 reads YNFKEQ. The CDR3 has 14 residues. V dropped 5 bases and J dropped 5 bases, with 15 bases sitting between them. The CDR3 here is CASSYSEKVETQYF. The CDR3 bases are TGTGCCAGCAGCTACTCGGAGAAAGTGGAGACCCAGTACTTC.

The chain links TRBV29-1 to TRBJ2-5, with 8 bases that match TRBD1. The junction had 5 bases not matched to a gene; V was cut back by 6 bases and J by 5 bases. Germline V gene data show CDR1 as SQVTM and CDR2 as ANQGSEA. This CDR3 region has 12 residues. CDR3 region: CSVDRGGETQYF. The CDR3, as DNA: TGCAGCGTCGACAGGGGCGGGGAGACCCAGTACTTC. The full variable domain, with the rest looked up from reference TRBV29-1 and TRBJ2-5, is SAVISQKPSRDICQRGTSLTIQCQVDSQVTMMFWYRQQPGQSLTLIATANQGSEATYESGFVIDKFPISRPNLTFSTLTVSNMSPEDSSIYLCSVDRGGETQYFGPGTRLLVL.

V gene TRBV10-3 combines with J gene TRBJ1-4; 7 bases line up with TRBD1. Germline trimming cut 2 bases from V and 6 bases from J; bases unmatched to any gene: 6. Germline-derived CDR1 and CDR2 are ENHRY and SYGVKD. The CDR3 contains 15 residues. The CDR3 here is CAISEQTGMYEKLFF. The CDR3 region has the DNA TGTGCCATCAGTGAGCAGACAGGGATGTATGAAAAACTGTTTTTT.

CDR3 residues: CASSGQGSRNTGELFF. The CDR3 DNA is TGTGCCAGCAGTGGACAGGGGTCCAGGAACACCGGGGAGCTGTTTTTT. V is TRBV2 and J is TRBJ2-2; 8 nucleotides agree with TRBD1. The germline CDR1 and CDR2 sequences are SNHLY and FYNNEI. The CDR3 extends over 16 amino acids. The V segment lost 4 bases and the J segment 1 base; nucleotides outside the gene matches: 5.

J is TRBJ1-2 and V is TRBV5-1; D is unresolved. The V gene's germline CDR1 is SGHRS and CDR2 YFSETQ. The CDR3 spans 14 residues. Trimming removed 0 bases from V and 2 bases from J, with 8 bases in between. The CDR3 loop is CASSLEAGNYGYTF. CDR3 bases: TGCGCCAGCAGCTTGGAGGCAGGAAACTATGGCTACACCTTC.

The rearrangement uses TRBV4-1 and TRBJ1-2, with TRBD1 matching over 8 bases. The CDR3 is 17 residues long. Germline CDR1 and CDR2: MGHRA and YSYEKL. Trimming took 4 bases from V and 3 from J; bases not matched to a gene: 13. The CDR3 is CASSPSPPGQADYGYTF. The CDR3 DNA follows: TGCGCCAGCAGCCCCTCCCCCCCGGGACAGGCTGACTATGGCTACACCTTC.

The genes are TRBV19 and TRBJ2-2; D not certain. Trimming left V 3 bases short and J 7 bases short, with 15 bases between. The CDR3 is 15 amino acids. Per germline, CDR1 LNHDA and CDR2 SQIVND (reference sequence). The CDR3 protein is CASSILAASLGELFF. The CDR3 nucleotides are TGTGCCAGTAGTATCTTGGCCGCTTCGCTCGGGGAGCTGTTTTTT.

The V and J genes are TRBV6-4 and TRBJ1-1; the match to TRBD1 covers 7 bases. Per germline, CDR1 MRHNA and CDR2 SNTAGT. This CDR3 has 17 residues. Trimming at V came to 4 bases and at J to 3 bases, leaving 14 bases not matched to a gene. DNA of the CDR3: TGTGCCAGCAGTGCCACTGAAAGCAGGGGGGAGGACACTGAAGCTTTCTTT. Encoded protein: CASSATESRGEDTEAFF.